A single sample is the source of the 5 T cell receptor beta chains below, sequenced in a study of CD8 T cells in ankylosing spondylitis. Study observations and caveats: What appeared characteristic of ankylosing spondylitis blood was a TCR beta motif of eight highly homologous variants.

Via MiXCR, TCRdb re-called the 5' RACE reads, giving one row per CDR3 protein. The sample includes 500,000 to 650,000 distinct CDR3 sequences, about 5% of them seen just once. No antigen is known for these receptors. The specimen sequenced was blood, either unsorted or a sorted T cell fraction (not recorded which). The receptors come from a male donor with ankylosing spondylitis.

This clonotype was detected a few times. This sequence joins TRBV28 and TRBJ2-7; D uncertain. Germline V gene lookup returns CDR1 MDHEN and CDR2 SYDVKM. This CDR3 contains 14 residues. V was trimmed by 4 bases and J by 0 bases, leaving 10 bases between them. Written as DNA, the CDR3 is TGTGCCAGCAGTTGGGCCGGTAGCTCCTACGAGCAGTACTTC. This sequence encodes CASSWAGSSYEQYF.

This clonotype was counted many times. This chain uses TRBV7-2 with TRBJ1-3; D may be TRBD1 (5 bases). V gave up 6 bases and J gave up 1 base, with 13 bases separating them. The CDR3 has 15 residues. Germline lookup yields CDR1 SGHTA and CDR2 FQGNSA. The CDR3 DNA reads as TGTGCCAGCAGTCTTCGCAGGGTGTCTGGAAACACCATATATTTT. This gives the protein CASSLRRVSGNTIYF.

At least ten counts were recorded for this clonotype. CDR3 residues: CASSYSWGGNYGYTF. The CDR3 DNA reads as TGTGCCAGCAGTTACTCGTGGGGCGGCAACTATGGCTACACCTTC. The chain is built from TRBV6-5 and TRBJ1-2; D may be TRBD1 (5 bases). The CDR3 is made up of 15 amino acids. Trimming cost V 0 bases and J 2 bases, with 10 bases left between them. Germline V gene sequence: CDR1 MNHEY, CDR2 SVGAGI.

This clonotype was recorded at least ten times. The chain employs TRBV29-1 and TRBJ2-5; tentative D call: TRBD2 (6 bases). Germline loops: CDR1 SQVTM, CDR2 ANQGSEA. Trimming removed 4 bases from V and 3 bases from J, with 15 bases in between. The CDR3 spans 14 residues. The CDR3: CSVGGFWGEETQYF. DNA for the CDR3: TGCAGCGTTGGTGGTTTTTGGGGGGAAGAGACCCAGTACTTC.

There are many counts of this clonotype. This rearrangement joins TRBV7-2 to TRBJ2-1; 7 bases agree with TRBD1. Germline CDR1 reads SGHTA; CDR2 reads FQGNSA. The CDR3 consists of 14 residues. V shed 5 bases and J 4 bases; nucleotides not matched to a gene: 5. CDR3 sequence reads: CASSATGVYNEQFF. The DNA for the CDR3 is TGTGCCAGCAGCGCCACAGGGGTTTACAATGAGCAGTTCTTC.